This T cell receptor (beta chain) stems from a study of blood T cell repertoires in COVID-19. The age range of participants was about 18 to 100 years, with residence in around 22 US areas. People in the exposed group encountered a COVID-19 case within 2 weeks before entering the study. This table comes from immunoSEQ multiplex PCR, and its TCRdb copy is limited to in-frame clones, with some not included. Among more than 300,000 clones listed, approximately 90% were seen once. The germline CDR1 and CDR2 sequences are ENHRY and SYGVKD. The trim removed 3 bases at V and 6 bases at J, leaving 5 bases unmatched. The CDR3 is made up of 15 amino acids.

The sample comprised PBMCs or T cells enriched from blood (not recorded which). The V gene is TRBV10-3, the J gene TRBJ2-4, with TRBD1 matching over 10 bases. This clonotype was sampled from a woman between 35 and 50 years old who had been exposed to COVID-19. This chain's CDR3 is CAISERGDRGNIQYF. CDR3 bases: TGTGCCATCAGTGAAAGGGGGGACAGGGGAAACATTCAGTACTTC.